The sequence of this T cell receptor (beta chain) was determined in a study of T cell repertoires in cytomegalovirus infection. Study context: Indications came from public TCR beta signatures; they pointed to CMV infection and to a matching HLA type.

Regarding the study as a whole: The cumulative frequency of public TCR beta families identified carriers of CMV plus the relevant HLA.

This clonotype occurred many times. Antigen specificity is unknown. Germline CDR1 reads SGHTA; CDR2 reads FQGTGA. V lost 4 bases and J lost 10; bases outside the gene matches: 10. This CDR3 region has 14 residues. TCRdb re-analysed the reads in MiXCR, keeping a single row per CDR3 protein. The sample shows 500,000 or so distinct CDR3 sequences, about 15% of them seen only once. Sequenced: CD8+ T cells from PBMCs. This sequence was found in a human donor in good health (CMV status not recorded). Some clones in this sample may be carry-over from other donors' samples. The gene calls are TRBV7-3 and TRBJ2-1; 7 positions match TRBD2. The CDR3 spells CASSSAQYSGEQFF. The CDR3 bases are TGTGCCAGCAGCTCCGCACAATATAGCGGGGAGCAGTTCTTC.